This TCR beta chain was retrieved from a study of a mutant IDH1 vaccine in newly diagnosed glioma. Sequencing was performed with immunoSEQ multiplex PCR; in TCRdb, only in-frame clones are kept and a portion is missing. This repertoire shows about 50,000 clones, less than 90% found once; its top ten account for under 5%. This clone came up once. Its target is unknown. Regarding time point: week 35, safety follow-up. One vaccine dose held 300 ug of mutant IDH1 20-mer peptide and came with topical imiquimod. New WHO grade 3 or 4 astrocytomas that were IDH1-mutant and ATRX-lost occurred in the donors. This TCR derives from a woman under 30 with glioma. The sample here was PBMCs, taken from a glioma patient whose treatment included an IDH1 peptide vaccine.

CDR3 coding DNA: TGTGCCTGGAACCAGGGACTAGCGGGCGGAGGCTCCTACGAGCAGTACTTC. Its translation is CAWNQGLAGGGSYEQYF. This sequence joins TRBV30 and TRBJ2-7; 12 nucleotides align to TRBD2. This CDR3 contains 17 residues. The germline CDR1 and CDR2 sequences are GTSNPN and SVGIG (reference sequence). The trim removed 4 bases at V and 0 bases at J, leaving 10 bases unmatched. Looking up the rest from reference TRBV30 and TRBJ2-7 gives the full variable domain: SQTIHQWPATLVQPVGSPLSLECTVEGTSNPNLYWYRQAAGRGLQLLFYSVGIGQISSEVPQNLSASRPQDRQFILSSKKLLLSDSGFYLCAWNQGLAGGGSYEQYFGPGTRLTVT.